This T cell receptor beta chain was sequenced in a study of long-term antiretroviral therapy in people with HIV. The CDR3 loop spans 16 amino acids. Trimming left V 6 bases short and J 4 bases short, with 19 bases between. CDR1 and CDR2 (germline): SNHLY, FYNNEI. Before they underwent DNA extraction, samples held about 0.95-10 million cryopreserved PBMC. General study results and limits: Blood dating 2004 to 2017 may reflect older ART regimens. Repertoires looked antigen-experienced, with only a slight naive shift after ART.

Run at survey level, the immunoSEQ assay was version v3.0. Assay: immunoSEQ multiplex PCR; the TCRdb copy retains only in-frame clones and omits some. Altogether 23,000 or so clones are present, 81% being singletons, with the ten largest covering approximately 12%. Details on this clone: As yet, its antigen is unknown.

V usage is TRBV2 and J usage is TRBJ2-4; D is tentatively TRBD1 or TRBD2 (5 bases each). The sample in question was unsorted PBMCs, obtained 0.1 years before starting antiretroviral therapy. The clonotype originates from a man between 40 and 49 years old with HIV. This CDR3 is CASSPGQAISKNIQYF. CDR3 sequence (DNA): TGTGCCAGCAGCCCGGGGCAGGCTATAAGTAAAAACATTCAGTACTTC. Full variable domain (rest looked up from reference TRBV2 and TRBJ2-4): EPEVTQTPSHQVTQMGQEVILRCVPISNHLYFYWYRQILGQKVEFLVSFYNNEISEKSEIFDDQFSVERPDGSNFTLKIRSTKLEDSAMYFCASSPGQAISKNIQYFGAGTRLSVL.